This T cell receptor (beta chain) was recorded in a study of T-cell memory formation after mild COVID-19. Broader study findings: Mainly CM and EM harbored the contracting CD4+ clones; mainly EMRA harbored the CD8+ ones. Pre-infection memory carried some responding clones, suggesting that cross-reactive memory joined.

In the case of this clonotype: Its specificity is not known.

After 5'RACE with constant-segment primers, TCR alpha and TCR beta cDNA libraries carrying sample barcodes and UMIs were obtained. Each CDR3 protein gets one entry after TCRdb re-called the 5' RACE reads with MiXCR. The sample carries about 350,000 distinct CDR3 sequences, roughly an eighth recorded once. Deletions cut 6 bases from V and 11 bases from J, with 13 bases between. The CDR3 is 11 amino acids. The source of this sequence is a man aged 18 to 30 who had mild COVID-19 (a few samples of this study predate the infection). Cell type and time point are not known. The specimen sequenced was PBMCs or a T cell subset sorted from them (not recorded which). The chain has TRBV12-3 or TRBV12-4 and TRBJ1-2; D is uncertain. The CDR3 DNA reads TGTGCCAGCAGGCTAGATGGGGTTTACACCTTC. This gives the protein CASRLDGVYTF.